This TCR beta chain came from a study of cytomegalovirus exposure and HLA in healthy donors. PCR involved 60 Vbeta and 13 Jbeta primers. Profiling relied on immunoSEQ multiplex PCR, and the TCRdb table lists in-frame clones only, not all of them. The sample contains 150,000 to 200,000 clones, just over 75% of which appear only once. J lost 0 bases, V lost 3 bases, and 13 bases had no gene match. This CDR3 is built from 18 residues. Germline loops: CDR1 SEHNR, CDR2 FQNEAQ (reference sequence). The TCR originated in a man aged 35 to 55 in good health and CMV-seronegative. Sequencing was carried out using PBMCs. The chain has TRBV7-9 and TRBJ1-1; 7 bases are shared with TRBD1. CDR3: CASSFRYGTANLNTEAFF. The CDR3 DNA follows: TGTGCCAGCAGCTTTCGATATGGGACAGCCAATCTGAACACTGAAGCTTTCTTT. Using reference TRBV7-9 and TRBJ1-1 for the parts outside the CDR3, the full variable domain is DTGVSQNPRHKITKRGQNVTFRCDPISEHNRLYWYRQTLGQGPEFLTYFQNEAQLEKSRLLSDRFSAERPKGSFSTLEIQRTEQGDSAMYLCASSFRYGTANLNTEAFFGQGTRLTVV.